In its sample, the clone carrying this T cell receptor (beta chain) was seen a few times. The antigen remains unidentified. The CDR3 sequence is 14 residues long. V lost 3 bases and J 1 base, leaving 9 bases between the germline ends. Germline lookup yields CDR1 MNHGY and CDR2 SVAAGI. Through Arm-PCR of CDR3 regions and iRepertoire HTBI primers, TCR beta libraries were built. TCRdb re-derived calls from the multiplex PCR reads in MiXCR, one entry per CDR3 protein. The sample records hundreds of thousands of distinct CDR3 sequences, about 32% being singletons. This sample is part of a study of regulatory T cells in long-lasting Graves disease. Study in general: Over 5 years of antithyroid drugs with positive TSH receptor antibodies was taken to mean persistent Graves' disease.

Overall study findings and caveats: New patients shared fewer public clonotypes (about 1,000) than persistent patients did (around 2,900).

Time point of the sample: persistent/refractory GD, antithyroid drugs over 5 years with positive TRAb. There was RNA extracted from PBMCs, and the TCR library was made from it. Patients were from an endocrinology department in Xi'an, China. This receptor was identified in a female donor with Graves disease. This chain links TRBV6-9 with TRBJ1-1; no reliable D call. Sample: peripheral blood mononuclear cells (PBMCs), taken when the disease was refractory, from a patient treated with antithyroid drugs. The chain's CDR3 is CASSYERRNTEAFF. In DNA, the CDR3 is TGTGCCAGCAGTTACGAGAGGAGGAACACTGAAGCTTTCTTT.